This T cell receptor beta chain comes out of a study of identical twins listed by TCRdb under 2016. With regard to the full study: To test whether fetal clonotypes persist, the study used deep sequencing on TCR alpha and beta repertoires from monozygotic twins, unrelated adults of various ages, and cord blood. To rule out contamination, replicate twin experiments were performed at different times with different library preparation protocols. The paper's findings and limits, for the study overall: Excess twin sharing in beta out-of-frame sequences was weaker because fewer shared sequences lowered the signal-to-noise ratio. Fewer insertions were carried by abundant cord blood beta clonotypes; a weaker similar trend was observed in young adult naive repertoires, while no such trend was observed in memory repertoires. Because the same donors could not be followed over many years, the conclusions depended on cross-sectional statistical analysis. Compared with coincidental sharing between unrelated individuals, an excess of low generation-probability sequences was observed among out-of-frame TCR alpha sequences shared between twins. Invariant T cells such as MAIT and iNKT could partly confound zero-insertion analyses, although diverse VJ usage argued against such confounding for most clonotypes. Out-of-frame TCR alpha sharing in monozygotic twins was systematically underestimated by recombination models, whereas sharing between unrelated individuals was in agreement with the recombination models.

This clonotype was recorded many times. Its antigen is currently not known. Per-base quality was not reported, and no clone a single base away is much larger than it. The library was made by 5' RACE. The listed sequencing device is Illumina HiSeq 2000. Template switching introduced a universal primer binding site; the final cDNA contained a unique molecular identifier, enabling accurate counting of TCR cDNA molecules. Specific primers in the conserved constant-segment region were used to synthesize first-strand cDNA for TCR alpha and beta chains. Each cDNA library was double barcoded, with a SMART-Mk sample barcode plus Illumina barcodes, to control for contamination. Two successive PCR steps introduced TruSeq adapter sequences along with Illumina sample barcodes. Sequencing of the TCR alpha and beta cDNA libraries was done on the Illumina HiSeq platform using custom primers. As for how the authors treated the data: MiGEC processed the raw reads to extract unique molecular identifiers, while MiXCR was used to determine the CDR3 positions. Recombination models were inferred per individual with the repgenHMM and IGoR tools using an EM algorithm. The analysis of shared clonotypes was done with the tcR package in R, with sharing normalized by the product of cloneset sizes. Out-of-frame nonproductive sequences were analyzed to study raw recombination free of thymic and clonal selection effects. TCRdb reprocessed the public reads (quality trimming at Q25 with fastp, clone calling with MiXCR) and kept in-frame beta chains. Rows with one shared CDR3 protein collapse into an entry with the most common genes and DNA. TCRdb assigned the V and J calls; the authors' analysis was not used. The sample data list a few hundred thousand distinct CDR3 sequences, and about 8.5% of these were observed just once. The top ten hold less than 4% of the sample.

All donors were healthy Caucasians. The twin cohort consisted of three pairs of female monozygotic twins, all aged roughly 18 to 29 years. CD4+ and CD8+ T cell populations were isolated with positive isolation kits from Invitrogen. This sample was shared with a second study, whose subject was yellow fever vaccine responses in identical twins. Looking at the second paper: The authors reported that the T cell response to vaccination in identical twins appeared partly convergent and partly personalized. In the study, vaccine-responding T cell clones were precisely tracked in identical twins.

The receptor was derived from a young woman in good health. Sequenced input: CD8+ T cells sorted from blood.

The bases are TGTGCCAGCAGCTTTCGGACTAGCGGAAGCTACAATGAGCAGTTCTTC. This codes for CASSFRTSGSYNEQFF. The V gene is TRBV9 and the J gene is TRBJ2-1, and 10 junctional nucleotides match TRBD2. Spanning cysteine to phenylalanine, the CDR3 consists of 16 amino acids. Solely the CDR3 DNA is kept, with 48 bases framed from the first base. After removal of 4 bases from V and 3 bases from J, the junction retains 7 bases not matched to a gene. Looking up the germline V gene yields CDR1 SGDLS and CDR2 YYNGEE.